This T cell receptor (beta chain) was sequenced for a study of graft-versus-host responses after intestinal transplantation. Overall study findings and caveats: Allografts carried high graft-versus-host to host-versus-graft clonal ratios in patients having graft-donor T cell macrochimerism.

Marrow drawn post-transplant originated at the posterior iliac crest or another site. A note on this clone: Antigen: not known.

CDR1 and CDR2 from the germline V gene are SEHNR and FQNEAQ (reference sequence). V was clipped by 1 base and J by 9 bases, with 13 bases between them. The CDR3 spans 13 residues. Measured with immunoSEQ multiplex PCR; TCRdb has only the in-frame clones, and not every one. The repertoire has some 70,000 clones, over 85% of them found once; the top ten carry 6.5% to 8%. The clonotype was recovered from a human patient who received an intestinal transplant, so some T cells may come from the graft donor. This chain connects TRBV7-9 to TRBJ2-7, with D possibly TRBD1 on 5 matching bases. Sequences were derived from bone marrow, sampled 700 to 850 days after intestinal transplantation. The CDR3 DNA reads as TGTGCCAGCAGCTTAGGGGCTAGACAGTGGCAGTACTTC. As protein: CASSLGARQWQYF. Full variable domain (outside the CDR3, taken from reference TRBV7-9 and TRBJ2-7): DTGVSQNPRHKITKRGQNVTFRCDPISEHNRLYWYRQTLGQGPEFLTYFQNEAQLEKSRLLSDRFSAERPKGSFSTLEIQRTEQGDSAMYLCASSLGARQWQYFGPGTRLTVT.